The rows below give T cell receptor beta chains drawn from one sample of a study of high-grade serous ovarian cancer treatment subgroups. The protocol was immunoSEQ multiplex PCR, while the TCRdb copy is restricted to in-frame clones and leaves out a portion. The profile shows 2,500 to 4,000 clones, around four fifths of them singletons. The sample was tumor tissue. The source is a human donor with high-grade serous ovarian cancer. The CDR3 runs from the conserved cysteine through the conserved F or W. D genes are given only for firm matches. Size tells how often a clone was seen (once, few, many) or the class of an expanded clone, and some rows leave it out.

j_call cdr3_length v_call clone_size d_call cdr3_aa cdr3_nt
TRBJ1-2 14 TRBV7-2 . . CASSLDRTSYGYTF TGTGCCAGCAGCTTAGATAGGACAAGCTATGGCTACACCTTC
TRBJ2-4 15 TRBV11-2 . TRBD2 CASSPGRAGVDIQYF TGTGCCAGCAGCCCTGGGAGGGCCGGGGTGGACATTCAGTACTTC
TRBJ1-1 13 TRBV27 . TRBD1 CASSLLGGTDAFF TGTGCCAGCAGTTTATTGGGAGGGACAGACGCTTTCTTT
TRBJ2-7 13 TRBV27 . . CASSSLLSYEQYF TGTGCCAGCAGTTCCTTACTCTCCTACGAGCAGTACTTC
TRBJ2-6 17 TRBV19 few TRBD1 CASADRGLRSGANVLTF TGTGCCAGTGCAGACAGGGGGCTTCGCTCTGGGGCCAACGTCCTGACTTTC
TRBJ2-2 15 TRBV10-3 . . CAISLRELNTGELFF TGTGCCATCTCCCTGCGGGAATTAAACACCGGGGAGCTGTTTTTT
TRBJ2-1 15 TRBV6-5 . TRBD2 CASSLLAGGPNEQFF TGTGCCAGCAGCCTCCTAGCGGGAGGGCCGAATGAGCAGTTCTTC
TRBJ2-7 13 TRBV28 few . CASKNPLTYEQYF TGTGCCAGCAAAAATCCACTAACCTACGAGCAGTACTTC
TRBJ2-2 14 TRBV10-3 . . CAITAGPDTGELFF TGTGCCATCACTGCGGGGCCCGACACCGGGGAGCTGTTTTTT
TRBJ1-4 14 TRBV7-8 . . CASTATGPNEKLFF TGTGCCAGCACCGCGACAGGCCCGAATGAAAAACTGTTTTTT
TRBJ2-7 14 TRBV7-2 . . CASSLDWGAGEQYF TGTGCCAGCAGCTTAGATTGGGGGGCCGGGGAGCAGTACTTC